The entry below describes one T cell receptor (beta chain). Its cognate antigen has yet to be identified. These data originate in a study of cytomegalovirus exposure and HLA in healthy donors (dated by TCRdb to the late 2010s). Looking at the study overall: An earlier analysis of several hundred of the donors reported approximately 300 Gb of sequence data and approximately 120 million unique TCR beta sequences obtained from some 200 million T cells. A later genetic analysis used genome-wide SNP genotypes for about 65% of the 666 donors, treating that subset as a discovery cohort. The study profiled the T cell repertoires of 550 to 700 subjects by immunosequencing and related them to cytomegalovirus serostatus. Across under 500 genotyped donors of the cohort, an average of 235,054 unique TCR beta nucleotide sequences per donor were sequenced, and around 20% of those sequences were non-productive. The number of typed donors differed by locus: about 620-630 for A, B, C, DRB1 and DQB1; approximately 540 for DQA1; approximately 600 for DPA1; and approximately 450 for DPB1. Donor age, sex, ethnicity and CMV serostatus were compiled alongside the repertoire data. Rather than drawing on any new phenotypic data, the later analysis identified candidate immune exposures from TCR beta sequences and the way those sequences occurred across donors. In an earlier analysis of roughly 540 of the donors, high-throughput TCR beta sequencing was used to judge whether each TCR beta V gene segment behaved as functional or pseudogenic. The genetic ancestry cluster associated with self-reported Caucasian donors included 81% of the roughly 400 genotyped donors. To predict cytomegalovirus infection status, the study combined high-throughput TCR immunosequencing, statistical association of individual TCRs with disease status, and machine learning. The study aimed to test whether cataloging public T cell receptors could reveal signatures of past pathogen exposure. HLA typing covered class I and class II loci at four-digit resolution. An early release that covered 640 HLA-typed donors contained about 300 gigabases of sequencing data and about 84 million unique TCR sequences. A separate validation cohort of some 130 different subjects was used in addition to the 666-subject first cohort. A later analysis re-examined previously published TCR beta repertoires from 500 to 700 donors and added high-resolution HLA genotyping to investigate patterns of TCR occurrence. Roughly five DR-DQ haplotypes were handled as single units for association and clustering, since linkage in the cohort was strong. All discovery cohort repertoires had been generated using a single sequencing platform. Paper-wide results and their limitations: Correlated functional status among segregating V segments might be attributable to linkage disequilibrium, but an unknown experimental factor could not be ruled out. Most CMV-associated TCR beta chains appeared to be HLA-restricted in a later analysis, and the HLA associations seemed to be driven largely by CMV exposure. Most TCR sequences were seen in very few donors, while some public TCRs were found in many individuals. Presence/absence analyses assumed roughly uniform sequencing depth across donors, an assumption that may not hold. In this cohort, only TCR beta chains were sequenced, and detectable features were limited by the absence of alpha or paired-chain data. A total of 164 TCR beta chains were listed by the study as associated with cytomegalovirus. Some IMGT-functional V segments, including TRBV6-2 and TRBV6-3, could not be distinguished by the 87-base-pair reads and were therefore excluded. The earlier analysis of 587 of the donors excluded about 16 rarely observed V segments, including chromosome 9 orphons, because counts were too low. Because some donors lacked HLA typing at each locus, the association tests relied only on the typed subset. Compared with the approximately 700-donor mean, donors in an Asian-associated ancestry cluster had fewer N-insertions in productive TCRs, according to a later genetic analysis. The classifier was reported to diagnose cytomegalovirus status with high specificity and sensitivity in both the original and validation cohorts. A later analysis found that TCR association rates varied across HLA loci, with DRB1 alleles showing the most associated TCRs and HLA-C alleles the fewest. The sequencing pipeline was judged likely to have produced a cluster of highly shared sequence variants as a technical artifact. In a later analysis, HLA-associated TCR beta chains showed more clonal expansion and lower generation probabilities than non-associated chains that were equally common. In a later analysis, several top co-occurrence clusters were reported to appear linked to parvovirus B19, influenza, CMV and Epstein-Barr virus. For the cohort, immune exposure information was limited to CMV serostatus. A few of the identified cytomegalovirus-associated TCR beta chains were confirmed in vitro to be specific for cytomegalovirus antigens. Broadly in line with IMGT annotations, most TCR beta V segments showed up in productive rearrangements about 87% or about 30% of the time in an earlier analysis of several hundred of the donors. A further reported finding was that TCR beta sequences accurately predicted the HLA-A and HLA-B alleles for most subjects in the first cohort. V-gene and J-gene trimming of TCR beta chains was associated with a missense DCLRE1C variant in a later genetic analysis, and the association was replicated in an independent cohort. Assigning TCR associations to individual alleles was difficult when HLA alleles, especially DR and DQ, strongly co-occurred. The authors suggested that the approach could potentially be generalized to other disease states and immunological phenotypes. At a false discovery rate of 0.05, a later analysis linked 16,951 TCR beta sequences to specific HLA alleles.

The library was generated by the immunoSEQ multiplex PCR assay. A mixture of 60 forward primers for TCR Vbeta segments and 13 reverse primers for TCR Jbeta segments was used in the multiplex PCR. Amplification of the CDR3 region of rearranged TCR beta genes was performed with a multiplex PCR assay on genomic DNA. The Illumina HiSeq System was used to sequence the amplified TCR beta libraries as 87-base-pair reads. On the authors' methods: Across the 600 to 700 repertoires, a later analysis counted approximately 75 million unique TCR beta chains, 9.5 million to 13 million of which were shared by at least two donors. A nearest-neighbor algorithm error-corrected the raw reads and collapsed the reads into unique sequences, merging closely related sequences to remove PCR and sequencing errors. CDR3 sequences were aligned to IMGT reference sequences to assign V, D and J gene segments. For a sequence to be retained, a match of at least six nucleotides was required to both a V gene segment and a J gene segment. A rearrangement was called productive if the CDR3 had no stop codons and remained in frame with V and J, and every other rearrangement was called non-productive. CDR3 was defined by IMGT convention, running from the second conserved V-encoded cysteine to the conserved J-encoded phenylalanine. The earlier analysis of approximately 590 of the donors excluded any sequence lacking an unambiguous match to a single V gene segment. In an earlier analysis of 587 of the donors, V segments were called functional above 56.7% productive rearrangements and were called segregating when the between-donor standard deviation exceeded 5%. A statistical classification framework was developed to diagnose cytomegalovirus status using the catalog of TCR beta chain sequences. In a later analysis, TCR nucleotide sequences were compared against IMGT/GENE-DB human TR gene sequences so that V and J genes could be assigned. A later analysis assigned CDR3 sequences and most-parsimonious VDJ recombination scenarios with the TCRdist pipeline. In a later analysis, each TCR beta chain was defined by its CDR3 amino acid sequence together with its V-gene family, and reads without a unique V-gene family were excluded. A later analysis removed 500 to 650 highly shared, low-generation-probability nucleotide sequences to deal with suspected cross-contamination and a sequencing artifact. A later analysis calculated a clonal expansion index for each public chain from normalized within-repertoire ranks of inferred template counts. A later analysis computed generation probabilities with a VDJ recombination model fitted to out-of-frame rearrangements, and checked the results against IGoR. Hypergeometric tests were used in a later analysis to score TCR-TCR, TCR-HLA and TCR-CMV co-occurrence, with a repertoire-size bias correction applied to the TCR pairs. To estimate false discovery rates, a later analysis permuted the HLA or CMV assignments 20 times. In a later analysis, co-occurring TCRs were grouped using DBSCAN, with TCRdist sequence similarity added in when clustering inside HLA-allele-positive subsets. Repertoires with fewer than 30,000 or more than 120,000 public chains, plus five repertoires with anomalous nucleotide sharing, were excluded from co-occurrence clustering. Entries here come from immuneACCESS through TCRdb and include only in-frame sequences with V and J called. Some clones fail to appear in such tables; in the studies checked, an unresolved V gene covers under half of the shortfall, and the cause of the remainder is unknown. The D gene and trimming were derived from the DNA, and the V and J assignments and clone size from that table. This sample's listing comprises tens of thousands of clones. The top ten hold approximately 15% of the sample.

The CDR3 numbers 14 residues from cysteine through phenylalanine. The entry retains the CDR3 DNA only, 42 bases that are in frame from base 1. Germline trimming: 4 bases from V, 6 bases from J; junction bases outside gene matches: 7. Reading the germline V gene (reference sequence) gives CDR1 SEHNR and CDR2 FQNEAQ. In total, approximately 690 healthy bone marrow donors made up the cohort. All cohort members were sampled while nominally healthy, although unrecorded immune exposures were likely present. The donor was CMV seropositive and belonged to the group of 250 to 300 seropositive cohort members. A peripheral blood sample was collected from each donor, and TCR beta sequencing was performed on peripheral blood mononuclear cells. Genomic DNA extraction from the blood cell samples was performed with the Qiagen DNeasy Blood Extraction Kit.

This TCR was sampled from a male donor in good health and CMV-seropositive. The rearranged segments are TRBV7-9 and TRBJ2-7, with TRBD1 identical over 9 junction bases. Specimen: PBMCs. The sequenced DNA: TGTGCCAGCAGCTCCGGGACAGGGAATTTCGAGCAGTACTTC. Translated, this is CASSSGTGNFEQYF. Supplemented by the reference TRBV7-9 and TRBJ2-7 proteins around the CDR3, the complete variable domain is DTGVSQNPRHKITKRGQNVTFRCDPISEHNRLYWYRQTLGQGPEFLTYFQNEAQLEKSRLLSDRFSAERPKGSFSTLEIQRTEQGDSAMYLCASSSGTGNFEQYFGPGTRLTVT.